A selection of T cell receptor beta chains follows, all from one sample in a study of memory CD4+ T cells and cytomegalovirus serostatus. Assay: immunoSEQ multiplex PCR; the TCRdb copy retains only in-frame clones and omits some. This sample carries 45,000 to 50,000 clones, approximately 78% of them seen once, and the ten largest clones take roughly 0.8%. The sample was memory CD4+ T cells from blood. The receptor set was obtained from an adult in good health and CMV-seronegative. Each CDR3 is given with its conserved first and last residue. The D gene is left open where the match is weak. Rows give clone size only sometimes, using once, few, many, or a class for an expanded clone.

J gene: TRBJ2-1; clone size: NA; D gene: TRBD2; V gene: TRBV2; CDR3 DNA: TGTGCCAGCAGGGGGGGAGCGGGAGGTAATAGTGAGCAGTTCTTC; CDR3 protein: CASRGGAGGNSEQFF
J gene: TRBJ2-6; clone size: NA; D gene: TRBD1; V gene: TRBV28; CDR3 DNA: TGTGCCACCAGAACAGGGGGCACTGGGGCCAACGTCCTGACTTTC; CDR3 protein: CATRTGGTGANVLTF
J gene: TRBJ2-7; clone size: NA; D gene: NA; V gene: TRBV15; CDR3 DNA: TGTGCCACCAGCCCATCAGGCAGGGCCGGCTACGAGCAGTACTTC; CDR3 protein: CATSPSGRAGYEQYF
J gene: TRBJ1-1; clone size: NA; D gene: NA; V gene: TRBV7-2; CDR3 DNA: TGTGCCAGCAGCTTAGTTGGGCAGGGCGGCACTGAAGCTTTCTTT; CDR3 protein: CASSLVGQGGTEAFF
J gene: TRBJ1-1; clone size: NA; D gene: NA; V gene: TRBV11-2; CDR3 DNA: TGTGCCAGCATGTCCCCAGGGAGACTTTTTGAAGCTTTCTTT; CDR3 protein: CASMSPGRLFEAFF
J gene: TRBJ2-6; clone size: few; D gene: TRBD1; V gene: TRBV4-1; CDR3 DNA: TGCGCCAGCAGCCAAAAAGGGGACAGGAGTTATGGGGCCAACGTCCTGACTTTC; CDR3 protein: CASSQKGDRSYGANVLTF
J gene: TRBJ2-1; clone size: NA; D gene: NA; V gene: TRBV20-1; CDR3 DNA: TGCAGTGCGCGTACTAGCAATGAGCAGTTCTTC; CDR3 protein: CSARTSNEQFF
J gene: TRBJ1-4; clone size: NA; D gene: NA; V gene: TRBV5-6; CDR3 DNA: TGTGCCAGCAGCTTGGCCTGGTGGAGGGTGGTAACTAATGAAAAACTGTTTTTT; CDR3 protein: CASSLAWWRVVTNEKLFF
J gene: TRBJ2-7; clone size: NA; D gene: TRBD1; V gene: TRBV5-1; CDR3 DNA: TGCGCCAGCAGCTTGATCGGGACAGGGGGCCACGAGCAGTACTTC; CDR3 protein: CASSLIGTGGHEQYF
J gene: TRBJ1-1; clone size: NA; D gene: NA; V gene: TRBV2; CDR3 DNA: TGTGCCAGCAGTGTAGAGGTAAAGCACACTGAAGCTTTCTTT; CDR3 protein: CASSVEVKHTEAFF
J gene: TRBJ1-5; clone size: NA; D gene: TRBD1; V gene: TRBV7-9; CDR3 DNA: TGTGCCAGCAGCTTAGCGACGTCAGGGGGGAGCAATCAGCCCCAGCATTTT; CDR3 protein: CASSLATSGGSNQPQHF
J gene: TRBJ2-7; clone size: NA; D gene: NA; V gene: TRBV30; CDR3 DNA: TGTGCCTCCGGACTATCCTACGAGCAGTACTTC; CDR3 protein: CASGLSYEQYF
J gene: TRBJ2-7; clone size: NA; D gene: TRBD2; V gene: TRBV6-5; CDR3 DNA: TGTGCCAGCAGTAACCTAGCGGGGGGCTACGAGCAGTACTTC; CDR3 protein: CASSNLAGGYEQYF
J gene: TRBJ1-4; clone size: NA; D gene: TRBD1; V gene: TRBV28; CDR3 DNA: TGTGCCAGCAGTTTATGGGGACAGGGTATGGGGAGAGTGTTTTTT; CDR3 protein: CASSLWGQGMGRVFF
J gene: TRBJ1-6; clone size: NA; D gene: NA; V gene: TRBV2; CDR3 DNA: TGTGCCAGCAGGGCCCGAGACAGCAAAACGAATTCACCCCTCCACTTT; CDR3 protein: CASRARDSKTNSPLHF
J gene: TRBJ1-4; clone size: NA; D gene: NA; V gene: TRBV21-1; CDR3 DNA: TGTGCCAGCAGCCTTCTTACCGGGACAGCAGCCGAAAAACTGTTTTTT; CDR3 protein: CASSLLTGTAAEKLFF
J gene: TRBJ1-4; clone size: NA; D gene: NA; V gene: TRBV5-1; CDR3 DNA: TGCGCCAGCCAAGTTGGGTCGGGGTTGAGGGAAAAACTGTTTTTT; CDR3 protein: CASQVGSGLREKLFF
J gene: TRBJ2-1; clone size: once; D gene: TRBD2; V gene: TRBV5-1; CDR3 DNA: TGCGCCAGCAGCTTGGGTCTAGCGGGAGGCAATGAGCAGTTCTTC; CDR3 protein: CASSLGLAGGNEQFF
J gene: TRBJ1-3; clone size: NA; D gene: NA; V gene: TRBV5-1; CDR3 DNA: TGCGCCAGCAGCTTGGAGGCTAGCCTCTCTGGAAACACCATATATTTT; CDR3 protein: CASSLEASLSGNTIYF
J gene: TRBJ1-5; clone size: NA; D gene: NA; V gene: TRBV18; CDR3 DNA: TGTGCCAGCTCCCCGGGGGTCGTTAATCAGCCCCAGCATTTT; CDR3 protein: CASSPGVVNQPQHF
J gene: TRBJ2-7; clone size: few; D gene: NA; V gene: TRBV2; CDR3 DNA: TGTGCCAGCAGTGTGAACGGAATCTACGAGCAGTACTTC; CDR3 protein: CASSVNGIYEQYF
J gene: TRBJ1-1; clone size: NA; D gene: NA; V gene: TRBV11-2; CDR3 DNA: TGTGCCAGCAGCTTAGCGGGGGGACTGGCTTTCTTT; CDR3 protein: CASSLAGGLAFF
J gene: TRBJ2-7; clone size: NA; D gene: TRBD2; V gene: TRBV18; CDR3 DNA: TGTGCCAGCTCACCCCTACTAGCGGGAGGCTACGAGCAGTACTTC; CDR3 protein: CASSPLLAGGYEQYF
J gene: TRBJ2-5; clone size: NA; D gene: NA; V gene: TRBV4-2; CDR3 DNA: TGTGCCAGCAGCCAAGATTGGGCTAGCCCGGAGACCCAGTACTTC; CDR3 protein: CASSQDWASPETQYF
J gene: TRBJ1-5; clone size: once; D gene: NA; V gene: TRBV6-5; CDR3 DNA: TGTGCCAGCAGTTTAGGACTGAGATATAGCAATCAGCCCCAGCATTTT; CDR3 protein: CASSLGLRYSNQPQHF
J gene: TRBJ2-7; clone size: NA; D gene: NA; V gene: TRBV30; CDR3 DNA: TGTGCCTGGCGAGGACACCTCACCTACGAGCAGTACTTC; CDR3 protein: CAWRGHLTYEQYF
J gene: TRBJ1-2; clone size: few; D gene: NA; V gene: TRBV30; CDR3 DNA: TGTGCCTGGAGCGTAGGGCCGGGACACAACTTC; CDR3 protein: CAWSVGPGHNF
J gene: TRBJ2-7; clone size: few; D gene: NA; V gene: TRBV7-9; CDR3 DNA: TGTGCCAGCAGCTTCCCCGGGACACTCCACGAGCAGTACTTC; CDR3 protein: CASSFPGTLHEQYF
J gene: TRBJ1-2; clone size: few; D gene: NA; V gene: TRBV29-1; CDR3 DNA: TGCAGCGTTGAAGATAAGGCTAACTATGGCTACACCTTC; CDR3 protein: CSVEDKANYGYTF
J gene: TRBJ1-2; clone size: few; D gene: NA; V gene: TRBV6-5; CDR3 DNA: TGTGCCAGCAGTTACTTTCCCGGGACACACGGCTACACCTTC; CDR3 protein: CASSYFPGTHGYTF
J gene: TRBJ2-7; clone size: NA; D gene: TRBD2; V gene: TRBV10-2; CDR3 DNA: TGCGCCAGCAGCTTGGGGACTAGCGGCGAGCAGTACTTC; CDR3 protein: CASSLGTSGEQYF
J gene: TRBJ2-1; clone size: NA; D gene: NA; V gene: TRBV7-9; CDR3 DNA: TGTGCCAGCAGCTTAGCGACGCGGAAAAGGAATGAGCAGTTCTTC; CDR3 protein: CASSLATRKRNEQFF
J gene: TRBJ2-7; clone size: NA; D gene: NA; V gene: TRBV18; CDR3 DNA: TGTGCCAGCTCACACCGAGGGCAGGGGAACTCCTACGAGCAGTACTTC; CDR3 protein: CASSHRGQGNSYEQYF